This TCR beta chain was documented in a study of T cell changes during pregnancy in multiple sclerosis. The method was immunoSEQ multiplex PCR; TCRdb's version includes in-frame clones alone and lacks a portion of them. The sample has 32,000 or so clones, about 91% seen once. The CDR3 runs to 11 residues. V was pared by 10 bases and J by 1 base, with 7 bases between. Germline V lookup: CDR1 LNHDA, CDR2 SQIVND (reference sequence). This TCR came from a female donor in good health, enrolled as a control in a pregnancy study. The V call is TRBV19, the J call TRBJ1-1; D is uncertain. The source material was CD4+ T cells from peripheral blood mononuclear cells, sampled in the third trimester of pregnancy. The CDR3 nucleotides are TGTGCCACCAGACAGAACACTGAAGCTTTCTTT. Its protein is CATRQNTEAFF.